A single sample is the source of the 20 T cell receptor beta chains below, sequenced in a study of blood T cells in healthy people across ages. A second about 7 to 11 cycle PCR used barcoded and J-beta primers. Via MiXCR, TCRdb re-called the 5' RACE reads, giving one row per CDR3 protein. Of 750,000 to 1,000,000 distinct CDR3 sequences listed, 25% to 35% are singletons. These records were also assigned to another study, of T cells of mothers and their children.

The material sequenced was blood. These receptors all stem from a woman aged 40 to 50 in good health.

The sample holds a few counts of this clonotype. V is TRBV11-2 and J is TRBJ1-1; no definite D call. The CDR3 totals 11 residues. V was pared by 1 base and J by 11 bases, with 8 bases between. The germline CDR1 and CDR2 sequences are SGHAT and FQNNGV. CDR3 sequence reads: CASSLAYRAFF. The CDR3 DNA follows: TGTGCCAGCAGCTTAGCTTATCGGGCTTTCTTT.

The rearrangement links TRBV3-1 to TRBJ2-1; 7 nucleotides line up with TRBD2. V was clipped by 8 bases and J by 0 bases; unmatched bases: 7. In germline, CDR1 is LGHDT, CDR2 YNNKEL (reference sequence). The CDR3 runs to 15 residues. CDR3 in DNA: TGTGCCAGCGTCGCAAGGGAGGGCTCCTACAATGAGCAGTTCTTC. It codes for CASVAREGSYNEQFF.

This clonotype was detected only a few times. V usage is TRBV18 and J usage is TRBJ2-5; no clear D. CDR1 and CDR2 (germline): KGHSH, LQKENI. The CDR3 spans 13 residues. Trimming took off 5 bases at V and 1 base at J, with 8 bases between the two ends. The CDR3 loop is CASSTVGQETQYF. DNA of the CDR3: TGTGCCAGCTCAACGGTTGGCCAAGAGACCCAGTACTTC.

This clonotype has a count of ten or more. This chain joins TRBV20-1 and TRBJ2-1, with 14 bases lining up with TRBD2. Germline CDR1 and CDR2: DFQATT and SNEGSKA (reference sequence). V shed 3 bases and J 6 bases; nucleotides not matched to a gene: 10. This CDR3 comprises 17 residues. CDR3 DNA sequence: TGCAGTGCTAGGAGACCGGGACTAGCGGGGGTCCCCAATGAGCAGTTCTTC. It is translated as CSARRPGLAGVPNEQFF.

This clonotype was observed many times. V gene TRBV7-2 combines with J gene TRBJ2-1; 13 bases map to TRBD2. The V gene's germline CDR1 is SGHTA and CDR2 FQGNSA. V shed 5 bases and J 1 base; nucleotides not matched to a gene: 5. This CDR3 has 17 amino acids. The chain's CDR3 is CASSAGTSGASYNEQFF. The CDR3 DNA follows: TGTGCCAGCAGCGCGGGGACTAGCGGGGCATCCTACAATGAGCAGTTCTTC.

The CDR3 reads CASSLESTRDTEAFF. In nucleotides, the CDR3 is TGTGCCAGCAGCTTGGAGTCAACACGGGATACTGAAGCTTTCTTT. The chain couples TRBV5-5 to TRBJ1-1; D unclear. Trimming removed 0 bases at V and 5 bases at J, with 14 bases between. CDR1 and CDR2 from the germline V gene are SGHKS and YYEKEE (reference sequence). There are 15 residues in the CDR3.

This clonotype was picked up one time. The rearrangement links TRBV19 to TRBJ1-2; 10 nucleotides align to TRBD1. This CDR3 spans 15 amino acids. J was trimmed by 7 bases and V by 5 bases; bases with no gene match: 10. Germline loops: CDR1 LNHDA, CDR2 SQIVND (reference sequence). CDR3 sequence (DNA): TGTGCCAGTAGTGCCCGGACAGGGGGGCTTCCTGGCTACACCTTC. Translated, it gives CASSARTGGLPGYTF.

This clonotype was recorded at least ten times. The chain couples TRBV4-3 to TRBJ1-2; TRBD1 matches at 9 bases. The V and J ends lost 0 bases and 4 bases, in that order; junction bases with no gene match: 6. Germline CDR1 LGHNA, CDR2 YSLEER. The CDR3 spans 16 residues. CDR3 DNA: TGCGCCAGCAGCCAAGACGTTCCGGGACAGGGCTATGGCTACACCTTC. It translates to CASSQDVPGQGYGYTF.

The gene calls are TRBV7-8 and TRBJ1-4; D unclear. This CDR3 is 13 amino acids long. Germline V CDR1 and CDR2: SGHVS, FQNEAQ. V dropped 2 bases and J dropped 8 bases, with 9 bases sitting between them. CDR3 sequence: CASSLSPDEKLFF. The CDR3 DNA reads TGTGCCAGCAGCTTATCCCCTGACGAAAAACTGTTTTTT.

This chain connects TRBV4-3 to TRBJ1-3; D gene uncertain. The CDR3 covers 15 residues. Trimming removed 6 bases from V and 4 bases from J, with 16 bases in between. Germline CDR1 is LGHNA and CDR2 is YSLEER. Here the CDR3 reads CASSRTLGSGNTIYF. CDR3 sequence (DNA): TGCGCCAGCAGTCGAACATTGGGCTCCGGAAACACCATATATTTT.

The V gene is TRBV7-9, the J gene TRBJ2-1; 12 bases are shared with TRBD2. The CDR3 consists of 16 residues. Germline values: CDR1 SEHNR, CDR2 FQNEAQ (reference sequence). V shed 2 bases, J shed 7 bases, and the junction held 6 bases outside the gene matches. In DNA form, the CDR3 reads TGTGCCAGCAGCTTAACTAGCGGGGGGCTCCTAAATGAGCAGTTCTTC. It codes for CASSLTSGGLLNEQFF.

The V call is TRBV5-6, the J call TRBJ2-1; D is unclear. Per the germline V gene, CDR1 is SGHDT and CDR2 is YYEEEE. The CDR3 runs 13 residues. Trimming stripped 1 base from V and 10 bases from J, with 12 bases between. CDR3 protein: CASSLRDFYEQFF. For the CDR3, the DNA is TGTGCCAGCAGCTTGAGGGATTTCTACGAGCAGTTCTTC.

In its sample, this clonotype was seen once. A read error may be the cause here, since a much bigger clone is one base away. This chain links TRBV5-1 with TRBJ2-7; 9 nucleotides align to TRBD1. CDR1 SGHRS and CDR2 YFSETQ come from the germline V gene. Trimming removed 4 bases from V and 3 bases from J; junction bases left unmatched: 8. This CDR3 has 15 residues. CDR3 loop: CASSQSATGGYEQYF. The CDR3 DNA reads TGCGCCAGCAGCCAATCCGCGACAGGGGGCTACGAGCAGTACTTC.

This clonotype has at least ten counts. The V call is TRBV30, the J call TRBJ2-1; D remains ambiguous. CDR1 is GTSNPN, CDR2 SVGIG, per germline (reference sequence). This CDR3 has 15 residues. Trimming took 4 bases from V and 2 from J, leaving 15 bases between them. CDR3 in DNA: TGTGCCTGGACTCCGTTCCCTCCGACCTACAATGAGCAGTTCTTC. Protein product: CAWTPFPPTYNEQFF.

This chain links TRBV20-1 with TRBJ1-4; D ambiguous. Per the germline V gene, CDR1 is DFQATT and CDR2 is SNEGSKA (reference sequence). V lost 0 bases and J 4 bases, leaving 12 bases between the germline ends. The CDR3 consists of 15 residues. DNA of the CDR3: TGCAGTGCTAGAGATCTCGGCCGGATTAATGAAAAACTGTTTTTT. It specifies CSARDLGRINEKLFF.

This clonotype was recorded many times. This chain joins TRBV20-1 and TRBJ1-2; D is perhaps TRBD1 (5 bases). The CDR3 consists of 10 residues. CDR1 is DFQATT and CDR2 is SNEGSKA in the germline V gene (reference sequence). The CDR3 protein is CSGGDYGYTF. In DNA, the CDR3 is TGCAGCGGAGGGGACTATGGCTACACCTTC.

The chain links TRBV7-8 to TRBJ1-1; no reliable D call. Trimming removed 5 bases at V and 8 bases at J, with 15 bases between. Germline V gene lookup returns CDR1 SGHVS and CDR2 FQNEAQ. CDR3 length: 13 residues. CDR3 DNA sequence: TGTGCCAGCAGCCCCGGCCGAACCGACGAAGCTTTCTTT. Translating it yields CASSPGRTDEAFF. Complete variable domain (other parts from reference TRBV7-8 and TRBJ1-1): GAGVSQSPRYKVAKRGQDVALRCDPISGHVSLFWYQQALGQGPEFLTYFQNEAQLDKSGLPSDRFFAERPEGSVSTLKIQRTQQEDSAVYLCASSPGRTDEAFFGQGTRLTVV.

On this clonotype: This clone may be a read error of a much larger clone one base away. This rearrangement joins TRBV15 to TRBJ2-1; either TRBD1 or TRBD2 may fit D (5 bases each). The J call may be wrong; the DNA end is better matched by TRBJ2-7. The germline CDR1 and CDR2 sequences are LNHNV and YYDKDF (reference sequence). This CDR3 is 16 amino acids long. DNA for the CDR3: TGTGCCACCAGCAGGCCTGGGGCGGGCTCCTACAATGAGCAGTACTTC. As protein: CATSRPGAGSYNEQYF.

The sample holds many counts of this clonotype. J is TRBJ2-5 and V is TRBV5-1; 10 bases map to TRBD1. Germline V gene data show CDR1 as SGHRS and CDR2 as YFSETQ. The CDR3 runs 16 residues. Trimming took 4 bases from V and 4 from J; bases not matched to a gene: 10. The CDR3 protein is CASSQPGQGLIETQYF. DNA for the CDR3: TGCGCCAGCAGCCAACCGGGACAGGGGTTGATAGAGACCCAGTACTTC.

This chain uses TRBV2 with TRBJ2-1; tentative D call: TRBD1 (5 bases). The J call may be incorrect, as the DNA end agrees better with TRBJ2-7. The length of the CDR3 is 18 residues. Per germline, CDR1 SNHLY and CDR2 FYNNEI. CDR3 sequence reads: CASTPRVLSRDTYNEQYF. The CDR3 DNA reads TGTGCCAGCACCCCACGAGTGCTCTCCAGGGATACGTACAATGAGCAGTACTTC.